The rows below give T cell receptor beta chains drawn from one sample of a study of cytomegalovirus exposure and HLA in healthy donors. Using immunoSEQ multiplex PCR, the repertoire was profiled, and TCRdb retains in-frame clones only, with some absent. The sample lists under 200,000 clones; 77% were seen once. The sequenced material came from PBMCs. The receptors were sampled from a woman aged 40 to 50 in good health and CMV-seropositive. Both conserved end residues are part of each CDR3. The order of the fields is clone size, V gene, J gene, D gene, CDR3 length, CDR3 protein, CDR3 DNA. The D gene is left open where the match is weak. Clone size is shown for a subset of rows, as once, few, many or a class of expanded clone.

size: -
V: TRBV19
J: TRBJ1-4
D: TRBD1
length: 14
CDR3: CASSRDREAEKLFF
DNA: TGTGCCAGTAGTCGGGACAGGGAGGCGGAAAAACTGTTTTTT

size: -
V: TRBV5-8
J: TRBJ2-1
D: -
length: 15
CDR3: CASSRGLNPYNEQFF
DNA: TGTGCCAGCAGCCGCGGACTTAATCCTTACAATGAGCAGTTCTTC

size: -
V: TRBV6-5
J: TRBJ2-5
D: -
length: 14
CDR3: CASAPGHSQETQYF
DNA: TGTGCCAGCGCCCCGGGACACTCTCAAGAGACCCAGTACTTC

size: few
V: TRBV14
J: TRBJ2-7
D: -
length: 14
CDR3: CASSQVRQSYEQYF
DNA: TGTGCCAGCAGCCAAGTCCGACAGAGCTACGAGCAGTACTTC

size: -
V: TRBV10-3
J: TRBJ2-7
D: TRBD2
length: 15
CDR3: CAISDGRVGFYEQYF
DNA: TGTGCCATCAGTGATGGGAGGGTAGGTTTCTACGAGCAGTACTTC

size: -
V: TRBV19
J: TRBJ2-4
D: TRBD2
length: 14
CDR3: CASSTSTSGNIQYF
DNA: TGTGCCAGTAGCACATCGACTAGCGGAAACATTCAGTACTTC

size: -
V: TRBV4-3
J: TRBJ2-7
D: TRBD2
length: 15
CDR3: CASSHLAGDSYEQYF
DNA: TGCGCCAGCAGCCACCTAGCGGGAGACTCCTACGAGCAGTACTTC

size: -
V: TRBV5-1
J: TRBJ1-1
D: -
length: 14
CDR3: CASRPGGSGTEAFF
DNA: TGCGCCAGCAGACCCGGGGGATCGGGAACTGAAGCTTTCTTT

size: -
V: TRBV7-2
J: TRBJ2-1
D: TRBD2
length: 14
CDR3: CASSTPRGDNEQFF
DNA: TGTGCCAGCAGCACCCCCCGGGGGGACAATGAGCAGTTCTTC

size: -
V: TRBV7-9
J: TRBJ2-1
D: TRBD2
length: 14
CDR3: CASSFTAGGPEQFF
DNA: TGTGCCAGCAGCTTCACAGCGGGAGGTCCTGAGCAGTTCTTC

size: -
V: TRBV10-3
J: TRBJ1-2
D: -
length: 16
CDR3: CAISERVGVGFYGYTF
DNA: TGTGCCATCAGTGAGAGAGTAGGGGTCGGTTTCTATGGCTACACCTTC

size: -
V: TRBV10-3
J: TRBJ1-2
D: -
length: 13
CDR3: CAITKAVGDGYTF
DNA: TGTGCCATCACGAAGGCGGTCGGGGATGGCTACACCTTC

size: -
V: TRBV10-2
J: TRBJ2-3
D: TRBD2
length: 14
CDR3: CASSDSGGTDTQYF
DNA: TGCGCCAGCAGTGATAGCGGGGGCACAGATACGCAGTATTTT

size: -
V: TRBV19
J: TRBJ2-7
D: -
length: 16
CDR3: CASSIDRTAGPYEQYF
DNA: TGTGCCAGTAGTATAGATCGGACAGCCGGACCCTACGAGCAGTACTTC

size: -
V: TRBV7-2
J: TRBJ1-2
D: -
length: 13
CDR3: CASSPGESYGYTF
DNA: TGTGCCAGCAGTCCAGGGGAATCCTATGGCTACACCTTC

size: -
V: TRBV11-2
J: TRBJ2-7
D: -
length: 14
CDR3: CASSLDRGSYEQYF
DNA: TGTGCCAGCAGCTTAGATCGGGGATCCTACGAGCAGTACTTC

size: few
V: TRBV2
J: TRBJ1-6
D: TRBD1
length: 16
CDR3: CASSLRGNSYNSPLHF
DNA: TGTGCCAGCAGTCTCAGGGGGAACTCCTATAATTCACCCCTCCACTTT

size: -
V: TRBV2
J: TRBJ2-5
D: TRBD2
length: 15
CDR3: CASSIVGGEQETQYF
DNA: TGTGCCAGCAGTATTGTTGGGGGGGAACAAGAGACCCAGTACTTC

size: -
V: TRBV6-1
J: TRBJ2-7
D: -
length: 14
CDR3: CASIPDTRSYEQYF
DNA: TGTGCCAGCATTCCCGACACCCGATCCTACGAGCAGTACTTC

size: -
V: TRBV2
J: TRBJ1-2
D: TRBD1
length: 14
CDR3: CASRPGTGGYGYTF
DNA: TGTGCCAGCAGACCCGGGACAGGGGGTTACGGCTACACCTTC

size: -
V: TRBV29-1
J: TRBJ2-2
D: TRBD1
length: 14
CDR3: CSVSGTENTGELFF
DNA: TGCAGCGTTTCCGGGACAGAGAACACCGGGGAGCTGTTTTTT

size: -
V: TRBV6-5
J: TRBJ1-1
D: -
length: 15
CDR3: CASSYSRRQNTEAFF
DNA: TGCGCCAGCAGTTACTCGAGGCGTCAGAACACTGAAGCTTTCTTT

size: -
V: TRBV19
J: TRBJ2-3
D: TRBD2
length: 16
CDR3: CASSRTSGTSTDTQYF
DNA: TGTGCCAGTAGTAGGACTAGCGGGACAAGCACAGATACGCAGTATTTT

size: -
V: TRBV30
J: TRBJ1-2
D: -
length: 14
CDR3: CAWSDGAGVGGYTF
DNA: TGTGCCTGGAGTGACGGGGCGGGAGTCGGCGGCTACACCTTC

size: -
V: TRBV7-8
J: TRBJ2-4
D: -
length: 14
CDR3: CASSLQGTKNIQYF
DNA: TGTGCCAGCAGCTTACAGGGGACCAAAAACATTCAGTACTTC

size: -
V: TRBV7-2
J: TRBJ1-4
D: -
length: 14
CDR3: CASSLDRAGEKLFF
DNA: TGTGCCAGCAGCTTAGATAGGGCAGGGGAAAAACTGTTTTTT

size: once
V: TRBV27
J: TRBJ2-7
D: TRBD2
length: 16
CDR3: CASTPPWGLAGYEQYF
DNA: TGTGCCAGCACCCCCCCCTGGGGACTAGCGGGCTACGAGCAGTACTTC

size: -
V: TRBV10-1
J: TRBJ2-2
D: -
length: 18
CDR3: CASSERLPGQGVTGELFF
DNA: TGCGCCAGCAGTGAGCGACTCCCTGGGCAGGGTGTCACCGGGGAGCTGTTTTTT

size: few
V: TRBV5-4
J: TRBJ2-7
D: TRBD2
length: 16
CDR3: CASSSPGLADPYEQYF
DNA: TGTGCCAGCAGCTCCCCAGGACTAGCGGACCCCTACGAGCAGTACTTC

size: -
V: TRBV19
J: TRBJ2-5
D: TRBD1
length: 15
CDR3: CASSFPTGAQETQYF
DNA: TGTGCCAGTAGTTTTCCGACAGGGGCACAAGAGACCCAGTACTTC

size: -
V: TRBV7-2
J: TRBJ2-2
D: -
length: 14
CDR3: CASSLVGGSGELFF
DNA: TGTGCCAGCAGCTTAGTGGGCGGGTCCGGGGAGCTGTTTTTT

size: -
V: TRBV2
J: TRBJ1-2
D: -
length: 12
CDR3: CASSEAAYGYTF
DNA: TGTGCCAGCAGTGAAGCGGCCTATGGCTACACCTTC